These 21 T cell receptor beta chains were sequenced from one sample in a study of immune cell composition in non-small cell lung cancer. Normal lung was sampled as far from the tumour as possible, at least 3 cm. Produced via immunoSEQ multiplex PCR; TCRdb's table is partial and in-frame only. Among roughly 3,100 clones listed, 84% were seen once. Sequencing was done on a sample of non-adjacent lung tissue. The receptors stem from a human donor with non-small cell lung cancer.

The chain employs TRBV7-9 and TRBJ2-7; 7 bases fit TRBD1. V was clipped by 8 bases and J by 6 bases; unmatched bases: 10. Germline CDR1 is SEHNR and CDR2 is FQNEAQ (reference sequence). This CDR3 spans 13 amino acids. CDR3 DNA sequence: TGTGCCAGCGAAACACAGGGGTCGGGCGAGCAGTACTTC. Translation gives CASETQGSGEQYF. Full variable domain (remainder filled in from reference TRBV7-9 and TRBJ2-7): DTGVSQNPRHKITKRGQNVTFRCDPISEHNRLYWYRQTLGQGPEFLTYFQNEAQLEKSRLLSDRFSAERPKGSFSTLEIQRTEQGDSAMYLCASETQGSGEQYFGPGTRLTVT.

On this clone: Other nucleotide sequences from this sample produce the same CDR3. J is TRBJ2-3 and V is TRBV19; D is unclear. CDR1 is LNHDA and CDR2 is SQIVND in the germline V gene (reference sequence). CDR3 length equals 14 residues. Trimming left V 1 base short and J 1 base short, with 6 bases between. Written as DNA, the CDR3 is TGTGCCAGTAGTATAGCAGGCGGCACAGATACGCAGTATTTT. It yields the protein CASSIAGGTDTQYF.

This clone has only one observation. CDR3 protein: CASSGTSGGGDTQYF. The DNA of the CDR3 is TGTGCCAGCAGCGGGACTAGCGGAGGGGGGGATACGCAGTATTTT. The chain employs TRBV5-4 and TRBJ2-3; the match to TRBD2 covers 11 bases. With V trimmed by 4 bases and J by 6 bases, 7 bases remained unmatched. The CDR3 is made up of 15 amino acids. Germline lookup yields CDR1 SGHNT and CDR2 YYREEE (reference sequence).

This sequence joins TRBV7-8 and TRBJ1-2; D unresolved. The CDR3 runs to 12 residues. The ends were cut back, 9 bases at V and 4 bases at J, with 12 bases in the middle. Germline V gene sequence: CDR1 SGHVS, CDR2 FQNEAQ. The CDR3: CASSESVYGYTF. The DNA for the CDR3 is TGTGCCAGTAGTGAGTCTGTCTATGGCTACACCTTC.

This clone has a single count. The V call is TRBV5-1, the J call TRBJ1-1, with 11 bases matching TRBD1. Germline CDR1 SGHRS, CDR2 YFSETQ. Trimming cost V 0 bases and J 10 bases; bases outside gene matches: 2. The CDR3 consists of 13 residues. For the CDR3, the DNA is TGCGCCAGCAGCTTGGGGACAGGGGGCTCAGCTTTCTTT. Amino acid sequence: CASSLGTGGSAFF.

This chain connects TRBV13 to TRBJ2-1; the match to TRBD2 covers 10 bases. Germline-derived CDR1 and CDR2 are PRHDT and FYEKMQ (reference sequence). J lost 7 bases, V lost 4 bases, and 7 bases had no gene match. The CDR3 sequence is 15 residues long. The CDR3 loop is CASSYEAGGENEQFF. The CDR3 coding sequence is TGTGCCAGCAGCTACGAAGCGGGAGGGGAAAATGAGCAGTTCTTC.

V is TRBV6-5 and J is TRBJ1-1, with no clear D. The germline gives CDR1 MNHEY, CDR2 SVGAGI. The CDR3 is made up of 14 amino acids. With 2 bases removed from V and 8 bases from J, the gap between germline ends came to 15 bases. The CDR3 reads CASSYKWRLSEAFF. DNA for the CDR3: TGTGCCAGCAGTTACAAGTGGAGGTTGTCCGAAGCTTTCTTT.

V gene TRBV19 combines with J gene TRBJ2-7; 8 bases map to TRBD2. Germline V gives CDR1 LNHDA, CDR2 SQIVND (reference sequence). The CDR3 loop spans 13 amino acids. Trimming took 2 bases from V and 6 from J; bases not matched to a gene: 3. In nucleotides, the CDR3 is TGTGCCAGTAGTATAATGGCGGGGGGCGAGCAGTACTTC. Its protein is CASSIMAGGEQYF.

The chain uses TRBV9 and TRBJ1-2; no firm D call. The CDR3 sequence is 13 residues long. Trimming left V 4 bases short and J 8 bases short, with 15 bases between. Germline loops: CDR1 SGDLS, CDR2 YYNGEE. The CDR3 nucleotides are TGTGCCAGCAGCTTTGGGAGGGTGGGGGGCTACACCTTC. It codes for CASSFGRVGGYTF. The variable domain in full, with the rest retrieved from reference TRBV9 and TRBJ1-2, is DSGVTQTPKHLITATGQRVTLRCSPRSGDLSVYWYQQSLDQGLQFLIQYYNGEERAKGNILERFSAQQFPDLHSELNLSSLELGDSALYFCASSFGRVGGYTFGSGTRLTVV.

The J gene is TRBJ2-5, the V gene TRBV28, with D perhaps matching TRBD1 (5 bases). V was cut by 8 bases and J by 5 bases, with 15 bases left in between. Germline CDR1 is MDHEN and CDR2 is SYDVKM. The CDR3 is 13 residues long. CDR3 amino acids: CASVTAFRETQYF. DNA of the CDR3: TGTGCCAGCGTGACAGCCTTTAGGGAGACCCAGTACTTC.

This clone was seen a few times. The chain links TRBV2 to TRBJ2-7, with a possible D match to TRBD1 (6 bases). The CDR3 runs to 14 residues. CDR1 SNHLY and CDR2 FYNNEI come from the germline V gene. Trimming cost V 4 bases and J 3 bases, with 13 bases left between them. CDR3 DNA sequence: TGTGCCAGCAGTGCCGACAGGAATGGCTACGAGCAGTACTTC. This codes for CASSADRNGYEQYF.

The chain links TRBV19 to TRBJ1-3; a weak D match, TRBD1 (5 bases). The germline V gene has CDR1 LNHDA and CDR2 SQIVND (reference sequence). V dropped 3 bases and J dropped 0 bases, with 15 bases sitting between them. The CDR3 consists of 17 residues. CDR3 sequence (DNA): TGTGCCAGTAGTATCTCAGCAGGGCCCGGCTCTGGAAACACCATATATTTT. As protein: CASSISAGPGSGNTIYF.

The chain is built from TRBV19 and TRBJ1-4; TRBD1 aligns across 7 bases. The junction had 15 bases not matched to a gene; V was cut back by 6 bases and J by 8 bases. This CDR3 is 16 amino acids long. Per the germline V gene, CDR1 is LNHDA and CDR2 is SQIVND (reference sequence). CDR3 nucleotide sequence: TGTGCCAGTAGCCCCGGAGGGGGCTCAGGAGGGGAAAAACTGTTTTTT. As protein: CASSPGGGSGGEKLFF.

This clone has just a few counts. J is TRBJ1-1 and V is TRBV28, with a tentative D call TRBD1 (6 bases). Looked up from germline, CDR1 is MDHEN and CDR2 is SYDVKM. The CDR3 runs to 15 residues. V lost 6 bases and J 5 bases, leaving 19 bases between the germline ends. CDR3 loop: CASSPRITGLTEAFF. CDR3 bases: TGTGCCAGCAGCCCACGGATTACAGGGCTGACTGAAGCTTTCTTT.

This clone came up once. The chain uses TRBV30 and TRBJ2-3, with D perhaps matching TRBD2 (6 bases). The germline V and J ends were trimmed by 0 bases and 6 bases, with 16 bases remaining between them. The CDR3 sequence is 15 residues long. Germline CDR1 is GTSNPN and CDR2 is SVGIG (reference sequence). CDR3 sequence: CAWSVGTGEVDTQYF. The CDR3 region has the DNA TGTGCCTGGAGTGTTGGGACTGGAGAGGTGGATACGCAGTATTTT.

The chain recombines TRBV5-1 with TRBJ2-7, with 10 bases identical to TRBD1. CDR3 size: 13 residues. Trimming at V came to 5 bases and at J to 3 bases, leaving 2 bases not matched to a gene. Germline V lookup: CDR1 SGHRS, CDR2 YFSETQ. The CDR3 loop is CASRWDRGYEQYF. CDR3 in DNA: TGCGCCAGCAGATGGGACAGGGGCTACGAGCAGTACTTC.

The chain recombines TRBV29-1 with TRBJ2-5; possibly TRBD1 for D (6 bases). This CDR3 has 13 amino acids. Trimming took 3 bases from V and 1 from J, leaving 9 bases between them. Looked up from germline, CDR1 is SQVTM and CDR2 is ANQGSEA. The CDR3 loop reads CSVERGTQETQYF. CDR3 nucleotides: TGCAGCGTTGAGAGGGGGACCCAAGAGACCCAGTACTTC.

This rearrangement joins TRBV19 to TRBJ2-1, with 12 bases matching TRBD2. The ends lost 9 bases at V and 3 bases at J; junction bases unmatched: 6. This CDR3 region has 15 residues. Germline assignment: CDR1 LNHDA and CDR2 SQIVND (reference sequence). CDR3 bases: TGTGCCAGCAGAAAGACTAGCGGGAGCTACAATGAGCAGTTCTTC. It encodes CASRKTSGSYNEQFF. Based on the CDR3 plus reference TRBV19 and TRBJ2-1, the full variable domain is DGGITQSPKYLFRKEGQNVTLSCEQNLNHDAMYWYRQDPGQGLRLIYYSQIVNDFQKGDIAEGYSVSREKKESFPLTVTSAQKNPTAFYLCASRKTSGSYNEQFFGPGTRLTVL.

The CDR3, as DNA: TGCGCCAGCAGGCGTCCGGGACAGGCCGGTCAGGAGCAGTACTTC. Protein sequence: CASRRPGQAGQEQYF. The chain is built from TRBV5-1 and TRBJ2-7, with TRBD1 matching 8 bases. This CDR3 is built from 15 residues. Germline V lookup: CDR1 SGHRS, CDR2 YFSETQ. J lost 7 bases, V lost 5 bases, and 14 bases had no gene match.

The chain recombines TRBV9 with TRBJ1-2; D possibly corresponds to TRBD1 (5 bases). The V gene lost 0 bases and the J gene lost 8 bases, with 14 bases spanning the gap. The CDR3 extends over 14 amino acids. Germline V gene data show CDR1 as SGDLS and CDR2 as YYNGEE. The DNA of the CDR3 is TGTGCCAGCAGCGTAGGTATAGGGGCGAGAGGCTACACCTTC. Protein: CASSVGIGARGYTF.

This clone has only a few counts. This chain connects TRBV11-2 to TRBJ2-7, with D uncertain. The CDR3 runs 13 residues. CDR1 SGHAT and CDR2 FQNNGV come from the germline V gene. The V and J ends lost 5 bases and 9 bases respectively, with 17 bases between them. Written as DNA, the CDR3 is TGTGCCAGCAGCGATAGAGGAATGAGTTTGCAGTACTTC. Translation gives CASSDRGMSLQYF. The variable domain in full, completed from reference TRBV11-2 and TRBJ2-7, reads EAGVAQSPRYKIIEKRQSVAFWCNPISGHATLYWYQQILGQGPKLLIQFQNNGVVDDSQLPKDRFSAERLKGVDSTLKIQPAKLEDSAVYLCASSDRGMSLQYFGPGTRLTVT.